This TCR beta chain originates from a study of T cell responses to AZD1222 COVID-19 vaccine. The V gene's germline CDR1 is MNHEY and CDR2 SVGAGI. J gave up 2 bases and V 7 bases, and 4 bases lay outside the gene matches. The CDR3 contains 14 residues. TCRdb keeps only in-frame clones here, not all; method: immunoSEQ multiplex PCR. Here the sample spans about 110,000 clones, around 81% being singletons. Whole-study results and caveats: Only five or six AZD1222 recipients were seropositive at baseline. Repertoire sampling occurred only after the peak T cell response. Reportedly, nearly half of unique spike TCRs recognized epitopes outside B.1.351/B.1.1.7 mutations.

Details on this clone: No antigen is known for it.

This receptor was taken from an adult in good health. Sequences were derived from peripheral blood, sampled on day 0 of AZD1222 vaccination. V and J are TRBV6-5 and TRBJ1-4, with 7 bases fitting TRBD1. Here the CDR3 DNA reads TGTGCCAGCAACATACAGGGGACTAATGAAAAACTGTTTTTT. As protein: CASNIQGTNEKLFF.